A selection of T cell receptor beta chains follows, all from one sample in a study of CD8+ T cells in alopecia areata. The method was immunoSEQ multiplex PCR; TCRdb's version includes in-frame clones alone and lacks a portion of them. Altogether under 200,000 clones are present, around three fifths being singletons, with the ten largest covering more than 13%. The specimen was CD4+ T cells sorted from blood, collected at week 24, from a patient treated with tofacitinib. The receptors stem from a human donor with alopecia areata. Each CDR3 is given with its conserved first and last residue. A D gene is named only where the DNA matches it firmly. Clone size is given for some rows only: seen once, a few or many times, or a class if the clone is expanded.

clone size: few; J gene: TRBJ1-1; D gene: NA; V gene: TRBV6-6; CDR3 protein: CASSSGGLNTEAFF; CDR3 DNA: TGTGCCAGCAGTTCGGGAGGCTTGAACACTGAAGCTTTCTTT
clone size: NA; J gene: TRBJ2-1; D gene: TRBD1; V gene: TRBV29-1; CDR3 protein: CSVQMGQGLLF; CDR3 DNA: TGCAGCGTTCAAATGGGACAGGGTCTTCTCTTC
clone size: NA; J gene: TRBJ2-2; D gene: NA; V gene: TRBV5-1; CDR3 protein: CATAVTRANTGELFF; CDR3 DNA: TGCGCCACGGCGGTGACTAGAGCTAACACCGGGGAGCTGTTTTTT
clone size: few; J gene: TRBJ1-1; D gene: TRBD1; V gene: TRBV18; CDR3 protein: CASSPTGGQAEAFF; CDR3 DNA: TGTGCCAGCTCACCGACGGGGGGACAGGCTGAAGCTTTCTTT
clone size: NA; J gene: TRBJ1-1; D gene: NA; V gene: TRBV29-1; CDR3 protein: CSVEGRYMNTEAFF; CDR3 DNA: TGCAGCGTTGAGGGCAGATACATGAACACTGAAGCTTTCTTT
clone size: NA; J gene: TRBJ2-5; D gene: NA; V gene: TRBV29-1; CDR3 protein: CSVAVQGETQYF; CDR3 DNA: TGCAGCGTTGCGGTCCAAGGAGAGACCCAGTACTTC
clone size: NA; J gene: TRBJ2-5; D gene: TRBD2; V gene: TRBV2; CDR3 protein: CAIPPPSGGETQYF; CDR3 DNA: TGTGCCATCCCCCCCCCTAGCGGGGGAGAGACCCAGTACTTC
clone size: NA; J gene: TRBJ2-4; D gene: NA; V gene: TRBV20-1; CDR3 protein: CSARDPLYF; CDR3 DNA: TGCAGTGCTAGAGATCCTCTGTACTTC
clone size: NA; J gene: TRBJ2-2; D gene: NA; V gene: TRBV5-6; CDR3 protein: CASSLQGNTGELFF; CDR3 DNA: TGTGCCAGCAGCCTACAGGGAAACACCGGGGAGCTGTTTTTT
clone size: few; J gene: TRBJ1-6; D gene: NA; V gene: TRBV27; CDR3 protein: CASSPAGEGPVTLHF; CDR3 DNA: TGTGCCAGCAGCCCTGCGGGGGAGGGGCCCGTCACCCTCCACTTT
clone size: NA; J gene: TRBJ2-5; D gene: NA; V gene: TRBV27; CDR3 protein: CASSFLFAETQYF; CDR3 DNA: TGTGCCAGCAGTTTCTTATTCGCAGAGACCCAGTACTTC
clone size: NA; J gene: TRBJ2-5; D gene: NA; V gene: TRBV30; CDR3 protein: CAWSVSLTQYF; CDR3 DNA: TGTGCCTGGAGTGTGAGTCTGACCCAGTACTTC
clone size: NA; J gene: TRBJ2-1; D gene: NA; V gene: TRBV6-5; CDR3 protein: CASSTTGQSYNEQFF; CDR3 DNA: TGTGCCAGCAGTACCACAGGCCAGTCTTACAATGAGCAGTTCTTC
clone size: few; J gene: TRBJ2-1; D gene: TRBD1; V gene: TRBV29-1; CDR3 protein: CSVHPGGNEQFF; CDR3 DNA: TGCAGCGTCCACCCAGGGGGCAATGAGCAGTTCTTC
clone size: NA; J gene: TRBJ1-1; D gene: NA; V gene: TRBV30; CDR3 protein: CAAAAGRSLEAFF; CDR3 DNA: TGTGCCGCTGCGGCGGGCAGGAGTCTTGAAGCTTTCTTT
clone size: NA; J gene: TRBJ1-5; D gene: NA; V gene: TRBV29-1; CDR3 protein: CSVGSGNQPQHF; CDR3 DNA: TGCAGCGTTGGGTCAGGCAATCAGCCCCAGCATTTT
clone size: NA; J gene: TRBJ2-1; D gene: TRBD2; V gene: TRBV30; CDR3 protein: CAWRRAGGPEADEQFF; CDR3 DNA: TGTGCCTGGAGAAGAGCGGGGGGGCCAGAGGCAGATGAGCAGTTCTTC
clone size: NA; J gene: TRBJ2-5; D gene: TRBD2; V gene: TRBV10-3; CDR3 protein: CATGPGLAAQETQYF; CDR3 DNA: TGTGCCACGGGACCGGGACTAGCGGCACAAGAGACCCAGTACTTC
clone size: NA; J gene: TRBJ1-6; D gene: TRBD1; V gene: TRBV11-2; CDR3 protein: CASGLTGGGSPLHF; CDR3 DNA: TGTGCCAGCGGCTTGACAGGGGGAGGATCACCCCTCCACTTT
clone size: NA; J gene: TRBJ2-1; D gene: NA; V gene: TRBV6-1; CDR3 protein: CASSERGRQAEQFF; CDR3 DNA: TGTGCCAGCAGTGAACGGGGGCGTCAGGCTGAGCAGTTCTTC
clone size: NA; J gene: TRBJ1-2; D gene: TRBD1; V gene: TRBV15; CDR3 protein: CATSTDRRIYTF; CDR3 DNA: TGTGCCACCAGCACGGACAGGAGGATCTACACCTTC
clone size: few; J gene: TRBJ1-1; D gene: NA; V gene: TRBV29-1; CDR3 protein: CSVADGGAAEAFF; CDR3 DNA: TGCAGCGTGGCGGACGGGGGGGCGGCTGAAGCTTTCTTT
clone size: NA; J gene: TRBJ1-2; D gene: NA; V gene: TRBV29-1; CDR3 protein: CSVDHVTRGSYGYGYTF; CDR3 DNA: TGCAGCGTTGATCATGTGACGAGGGGAAGCTATGGCTATGGCTACACCTTC
clone size: NA; J gene: TRBJ2-7; D gene: TRBD1; V gene: TRBV7-9; CDR3 protein: CASSGGTGSYEQYF; CDR3 DNA: TGTGCCAGCAGCGGGGGGACAGGTTCCTACGAGCAGTACTTC
clone size: few; J gene: TRBJ2-6; D gene: TRBD1; V gene: TRBV7-9; CDR3 protein: CASSPGTGLSGANVLTF; CDR3 DNA: TGTGCCAGCAGCCCCGGGACAGGGCTCTCTGGGGCCAACGTCCTGACTTTC
clone size: NA; J gene: TRBJ2-5; D gene: TRBD2; V gene: TRBV9; CDR3 protein: CASSADSGGAKETQYF; CDR3 DNA: TGTGCCAGCAGCGCTGATAGCGGGGGGGCAAAAGAGACCCAGTACTTC
clone size: few; J gene: TRBJ1-2; D gene: NA; V gene: TRBV6-5; CDR3 protein: CASSRDPSIGYTF; CDR3 DNA: TGTGCCAGCAGTCGGGACCCGTCCATCGGCTACACCTTC
clone size: NA; J gene: TRBJ1-5; D gene: TRBD1; V gene: TRBV30; CDR3 protein: CAWSQGQDNQPQHF; CDR3 DNA: TGTGCCTGGAGCCAAGGACAGGACAATCAGCCCCAGCATTTT
clone size: few; J gene: TRBJ1-1; D gene: TRBD1; V gene: TRBV19; CDR3 protein: CASSLRDRGNTEAFF; CDR3 DNA: TGTGCCAGTAGTCTCCGGGACAGGGGGAACACTGAAGCTTTCTTT